The 16 T cell receptor beta chains presented below share a single source sample, sequenced in a study of human T cells and chemical hapten exposure. Using its own MiXCR run on the RACE reads, TCRdb lists one record per CDR3 protein. This sample carries about 200,000 distinct CDR3 sequences, approximately 26% of them seen once, and the ten largest clones take roughly 2.4%. Time point defined: patch test 3, about 24 weeks after DPC sensitization. As to treatment: therapeutic diphenylcyclopropenone sensitization with weekly scalp DPC. The sample in question was whole blood, obtained in connection with sensitization to the hapten diphenylcyclopropenone (DPC). The receptors derive from a woman aged 35 to 49 with alopecia areata. Some clones in this sample may be carry-over from other donors' samples.

This clonotype showed up just a few times. The rearrangement links TRBV9 to TRBJ2-5; perhaps TRBD2 as D (5 bases). This CDR3 has 12 amino acids. V dropped 7 bases and J dropped 6 bases, with 13 bases sitting between them. The V gene's germline CDR1 is SGDLS and CDR2 YYNGEE. The CDR3 here is CASSSPGKTQYF. The CDR3, as DNA: TGTGCCAGCTCCTCCCCGGGGAAGACCCAGTACTTC.

This clonotype has at least ten counts. The genes are TRBV20-1 and TRBJ2-7; 8 nucleotides match TRBD2. The V gene end was trimmed by 5 bases and the J gene end by 1 base; junction bases not matched to a gene: 7. Germline CDR1 DFQATT, CDR2 SNEGSKA (reference sequence). CDR3 size: 14 residues. The CDR3 DNA is TGCAGTGCTGCGGCGGGGGGCCCTTCCTACGAGCAGTACTTC. The encoded protein is CSAAAGGPSYEQYF.

The table lists this clonotype with many counts. The chain couples TRBV2 to TRBJ1-5; D is unresolved. The CDR3 consists of 14 residues. Germline V gives CDR1 SNHLY, CDR2 FYNNEI. The V gene lost 3 bases and the J gene lost 2 bases, with 8 bases spanning the gap. CDR3 sequence reads: CASSEQGGNQPQHF. In DNA, the CDR3 is TGTGCCAGCAGTGAGCAAGGCGGCAATCAGCCCCAGCATTTT.

The gene calls are TRBV6-2 or TRBV6-3 and TRBJ2-1, with 7 bases identical to TRBD1. The J segment lost 2 bases and the V segment lost 6 bases, leaving 7 bases of the junction unmatched. CDR3 size: 15 residues. Germline CDR1 MNHEY, CDR2 SVGEGT. CDR3 in DNA: TGTGCCAGCAGCCTTCTCAGGGGGACCTACAATGAGCAGTTCTTC. Its translation: CASSLLRGTYNEQFF.

The rearrangement joins TRBV28 to TRBJ2-7, with D possibly matching TRBD1 (6 bases). Germline CDR1 and CDR2: MDHEN and SYDVKM. V was shortened by 2 bases and J by 3 bases, with 11 bases between the two germline ends. This CDR3 is built from 14 residues. The chain's CDR3 is CASSLGGRVYEQYF. The CDR3 DNA is TGTGCCAGCAGTTTAGGGGGCAGGGTCTACGAGCAGTACTTC.

The genes are TRBV20-1 and TRBJ2-1, with D maybe TRBD2 (6 bases). CDR3 size: 13 residues. V was pared by 6 bases and J by 4 bases, with 13 bases between. CDR1 and CDR2 from the germline V gene are DFQATT and SNEGSKA (reference sequence). DNA of the CDR3: TGCAGTGCCGTGAATAGCGGATACAATGAGCAGTTCTTC. It encodes CSAVNSGYNEQFF.

The rearrangement uses TRBV5-1 and TRBJ1-5; D is possibly TRBD1 (5 bases). Germline V gene lookup returns CDR1 SGHRS and CDR2 YFSETQ. The CDR3 contains 14 residues. The V end was cut by 5 bases, the J end by 2 bases, with 11 bases between. The CDR3 DNA reads TGCGCCAGCAGTGAGGGGTTCGGCAATCAGCCCCAGCATTTT. It codes for CASSEGFGNQPQHF.

This clonotype was counted a few times. The V call is TRBV18, the J call TRBJ1-1; the D gene is possibly TRBD1 (6 bases). Between the trimmed V and J ends, which lost 5 bases and 6 bases, there was a span of 19 bases. The germline V gene encodes CDR1 KGHSH and CDR2 LQKENI. CDR3 length: 15 amino acids. Here the CDR3 reads CASSSQGSRGAEAFF. Here the CDR3 DNA reads TGTGCCAGCTCATCGCAGGGGTCTAGGGGAGCTGAAGCTTTCTTT.

This chain links TRBV20-1 with TRBJ2-7, with D possibly matching TRBD1 (7 bases). Germline assignment: CDR1 DFQATT and CDR2 SNEGSKA (reference sequence). This CDR3 region has 15 residues. Trimming cost V 6 bases and J 4 bases, with 22 bases left between them. DNA for the CDR3: TGCAGTGCAAAGTCGGGTGGAGGGGGCAGGTACGAGCAGTACTTC. It translates to CSAKSGGGGRYEQYF.

This clonotype was seen many times. This chain links TRBV29-1 with TRBJ1-5, with TRBD1 as a possible D gene (6 bases). This CDR3 comprises 13 residues. Per germline, CDR1 SQVTM and CDR2 ANQGSEA. Trimming took 5 bases from V and 1 from J, leaving 9 bases between them. Here the CDR3 DNA reads TGCAGCGTTCTCCAGGGGAGCAATCAGCCCCAGCATTTT. Its protein product is CSVLQGSNQPQHF.

Only a few counts were recorded for this clonotype. This chain connects TRBV27 to TRBJ1-2; D may be TRBD1 (5 bases). V lost 6 bases to trimming and J lost 4 bases, with 21 bases between them. There are 16 residues in the CDR3. CDR1 MNHEY and CDR2 SMNVEV come from the germline V gene (reference sequence). CDR3 DNA sequence: TGTGCCAGCAGGTCCCAAACTGGGATCGGGGGCTATGGCTACACCTTC. Encoded protein: CASRSQTGIGGYGYTF.

This clonotype was detected once. V and J are TRBV13 and TRBJ2-7, with 8 bases identical to TRBD1. Trimming cost V 5 bases and J 2 bases; bases outside gene matches: 11. The germline V gene encodes CDR1 PRHDT and CDR2 FYEKMQ (reference sequence). This CDR3 has 16 amino acids. CDR3: CASSPQQGGWPYEQYF. The CDR3 region has the DNA TGTGCCAGCAGCCCTCAACAGGGGGGCTGGCCCTACGAGCAGTACTTC.

This clonotype was detected a few times. The V gene is TRBV7-2, the J gene TRBJ2-1, with 7 bases matching TRBD2. From germline, CDR1 is SGHTA and CDR2 FQGNSA. V lost 2 bases, J lost 7 bases, and 8 bases stayed unmatched. The CDR3 has 15 amino acids. CDR3 DNA: TGTGCCAGCAGCTTATTGGGCGGGAGCCTGAATGAGCAGTTCTTC. Translation: CASSLLGGSLNEQFF.

The chain combines TRBV20-1 with TRBJ2-3; 7 bases line up with TRBD1. In germline, CDR1 is DFQATT, CDR2 SNEGSKA (reference sequence). This CDR3 has 13 amino acids. With V trimmed by 7 bases and J by 4 bases, 8 bases remained unmatched. The CDR3 is CSETGVRADTQYF. In DNA form, the CDR3 reads TGCAGTGAAACAGGGGTGCGGGCAGATACGCAGTATTTT.

V and J are TRBV11-1 and TRBJ1-2; 7 bases map to TRBD1. CDR3 length: 14 residues. CDR1 is SGHAT and CDR2 is FQDESV in the germline V gene (reference sequence). Trimming took 5 bases from V and 0 from J; bases not matched to a gene: 3. CDR3 nucleotide sequence: TGTGCCAGCAGCCGGGACAGCTCTAACTATGGCTACACCTTC. Residues: CASSRDSSNYGYTF.

The V gene is TRBV5-1, the J gene TRBJ2-3; D may be TRBD1 or TRBD2 (5 bases each). The germline V and J ends were trimmed by 4 bases and 4 bases, with 13 bases remaining between them. Per the germline V gene, CDR1 is SGHRS and CDR2 is YFSETQ. The CDR3 loop spans 14 amino acids. The CDR3 DNA sequence: TGCGCCAGCAGCCCCGGGATAGGGGCAGATACGCAGTATTTT. Protein sequence: CASSPGIGADTQYF.